This T cell receptor (beta chain) came from a study of neurological immune-mediated disorders. This clonotype was observed many times. Its cognate antigen is unknown. The V and J ends lost 1 base and 8 bases respectively, with 10 bases between them. This CDR3 is 13 amino acids long. Germline V gene data show CDR1 as SGHVS and CDR2 as FNYEAQ. TCRdb re-analysed the 5' RACE reads in MiXCR, keeping a single row per CDR3 protein. The sample yields around 70,000 distinct CDR3 sequences, around 5.5% seen once. Findings of the study overall: TCR-beta repertoires seemed private in all groups, with no expanded CDR3 amino acid sequences shared.

The TCR originated in a man aged 18 to 30 with multiple sclerosis. The chain couples TRBV7-6 to TRBJ2-3; the D is unclear. Input material: PBMCs. CDR3 amino acids: CASSLGLQGTQYF. The CDR3 DNA sequence: TGTGCCAGCAGCTTAGGGCTCCAAGGTACGCAGTATTTT.